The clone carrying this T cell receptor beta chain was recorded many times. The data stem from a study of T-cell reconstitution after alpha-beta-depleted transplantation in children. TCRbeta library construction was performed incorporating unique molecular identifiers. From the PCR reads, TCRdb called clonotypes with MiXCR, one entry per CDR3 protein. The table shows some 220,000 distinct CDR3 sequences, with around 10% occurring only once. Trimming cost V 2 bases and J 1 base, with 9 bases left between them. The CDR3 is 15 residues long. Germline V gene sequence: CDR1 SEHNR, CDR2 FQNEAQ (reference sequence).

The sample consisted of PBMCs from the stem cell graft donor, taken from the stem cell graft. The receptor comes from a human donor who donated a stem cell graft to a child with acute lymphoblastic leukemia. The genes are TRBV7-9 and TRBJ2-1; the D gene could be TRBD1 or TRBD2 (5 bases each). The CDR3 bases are TGTGCCAGCAGCTTAAGTGAGGGGTCCTACAATGAGCAGTTCTTC. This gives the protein CASSLSEGSYNEQFF.